The clone carrying this T cell receptor (beta chain) was observed many times. Its antigen remains unknown. These data come from a study of T cell repertoires in cytomegalovirus infection. As for the study in general: Well-studied HLA-B-restricted epitopes and recently identified HLA-C-restricted epitopes of CMV were both used in the study. An indication of both CMV infection and matching HLA type came from public TCR beta signatures.

MiXCR, run by TCRdb on the reads, gives a single entry per CDR3 protein. The data hold approximately 990,000 distinct CDR3 sequences, with under 40% observed a single time. Notes on the study in general: HLA-C-restricted, CMV-specific TCR beta clonotypes were dominant ex vivo.

The trim removed 0 bases at V and 1 base at J, leaving 6 bases unmatched. CDR1 is SGHTA, CDR2 FQGNSA, per germline. The CDR3 loop spans 16 amino acids. The chain has TRBV7-2 and TRBJ2-7, with 7 bases that match TRBD2. Material: cultured CD8+ T cells from PBMCs, obtained from culture after CMV antigen stimulation. The clonotype comes from a human donor in good health (CMV status not recorded). Some clones in this sample may be carry-over from other donors' samples. CDR3 coding DNA: TGTGCCAGCAGCTTAGCGGGAGCGGGGCGATCCTACGAGCAGTACTTC. Its protein is CASSLAGAGRSYEQYF.